Listed here are 11 T cell receptor beta chains from one sample, sequenced in a study of regulatory dendritic cells for organ transplantation. CFSE-labeled sorted T cells met regulatory or mature dendritic cells for 5 to 6 days. Using immunoSEQ multiplex PCR, the repertoire was profiled, and TCRdb retains in-frame clones only, with some absent. This table has 20,000 to 25,000 clones, 85% to 90% appearing once. The antigens of these receptors remain unknown. The sequenced material came from naive CD4+ T cells from blood cultured with dendritic cells. Subset here: CD45RA+ naive T cells. The receptor set was obtained from a human donor in good health.

This chain links TRBV6-6 with TRBJ2-3; tentatively, D is TRBD2 (7 bases). The germline V gene encodes CDR1 MNHNY and CDR2 SVGAGI (reference sequence). Deletions cut 6 bases from V and 6 bases from J, with 22 bases between. CDR3 length equals 16 residues. This CDR3 is CASRSLGGDRADTQYF. The CDR3 DNA sequence: TGTGCCAGCAGAAGCCTAGGGGGGGATAGGGCGGATACGCAGTATTTT.

The chain uses TRBV19 and TRBJ2-7, with 7 nucleotides matching TRBD1. Trimming removed 3 bases from V and 3 bases from J; junction bases left unmatched: 17. Looked up from germline, CDR1 is LNHDA and CDR2 is SQIVND (reference sequence). The CDR3 length is 18 residues. CDR3 region: CASSIAFVSLGQFYEQYF. The DNA of the CDR3 is TGTGCCAGTAGTATCGCTTTTGTCTCCTTGGGACAGTTCTACGAGCAGTACTTC. The full variable domain, rest sourced from reference TRBV19 and TRBJ2-7, is DGGITQSPKYLFRKEGQNVTLSCEQNLNHDAMYWYRQDPGQGLRLIYYSQIVNDFQKGDIAEGYSVSREKKESFPLTVTSAQKNPTAFYLCASSIAFVSLGQFYEQYFGPGTRLTVT.

The rearrangement links TRBV6-1 to TRBJ1-4; D not resolved. The CDR3 spans 11 residues. The ends were cut back, 8 bases at V and 8 bases at J, with 9 bases in the middle. Germline CDR1 reads MNHNS; CDR2 reads SASEGT. The CDR3 DNA is TGTGCCAGCGGTGCTTACGAAAAACTGTTTTTT. It encodes CASGAYEKLFF.

This chain links TRBV27 with TRBJ2-3, with TRBD1 matching 7 bases. The V segment lost 5 bases and the J segment 8 bases; nucleotides outside the gene matches: 13. The length of the CDR3 is 15 residues. Germline CDR1 MNHEY, CDR2 SMNVEV (reference sequence). The CDR3 DNA follows: TGTGCCAGCAGTAAGCCACAGGGGCCTCGGGTTACGCAGTATTTT. This codes for CASSKPQGPRVTQYF.

The chain joins TRBV25-1 to TRBJ1-2, with 8 bases that match TRBD1. This CDR3 contains 12 residues. J gave up 5 bases and V 8 bases, and 4 bases lay outside the gene matches. Germline CDR1 reads MGHDK; CDR2 reads SYGVNS. In DNA form, the CDR3 reads TGTGCCAGCGGACAGGGCCCTTATGGCTACACCTTC. Protein sequence: CASGQGPYGYTF.

The chain employs TRBV9 and TRBJ2-5; D gene uncertain. Per the germline V gene, CDR1 is SGDLS and CDR2 is YYNGEE. This CDR3 is 13 amino acids long. Trimming took off 3 bases at V and 2 bases at J, with 8 bases between the two ends. CDR3 protein: CASSAKSQETQYF. Here the CDR3 DNA reads TGTGCCAGCAGCGCTAAGAGTCAAGAGACCCAGTACTTC.

The chain links TRBV10-3 to TRBJ2-7; 10 nucleotides agree with TRBD2. V dropped 5 bases and J dropped 2; count of bases not matched to a gene: 3. The CDR3 is 14 residues long. From germline, CDR1 is ENHRY and CDR2 SYGVKD. The CDR3 loop reads CAISPTSGTYEQYF. The DNA for the CDR3 is TGTGCCATCAGTCCCACTAGCGGGACCTACGAGCAGTACTTC.

As for this clone: At one boundary the junction diverges from the germline segment, which might be a read error. The chain combines TRBV7-7 with TRBJ2-5; 11 positions agree with TRBD1. Germline V CDR1 and CDR2: SSHAT, FNYEAQ (reference sequence). CDR3 length: 14 amino acids. This CDR3 is CASSSGTGGETQYF. DNA for the CDR3: TGTGCTAGCAGCTCCGGGACAGGGGGAGAGACCCAGTACTTC.

This chain links TRBV18 with TRBJ2-5; D ambiguous. Germline V gives CDR1 KGHSH, CDR2 LQKENI. V was clipped by 3 bases and J by 5 bases, with 13 bases between them. This CDR3 has 14 amino acids. The CDR3 sequence is CASSPIRHPETQYF. As DNA, the CDR3 is TGTGCCAGCTCACCTATTAGACATCCCGAGACCCAGTACTTC.

The chain is built from TRBV6-5 and TRBJ2-2; D may be TRBD2 (5 bases). Between the trimmed V and J ends, which lost 1 base and 5 bases, there was a span of 14 bases. The CDR3 has 16 residues. Germline CDR1 is MNHEY and CDR2 is SVGAGI. In DNA, the CDR3 is TGTGCCAGCAGTTACTTCTCGGGGAAGGTAACCGGGGAGCTGTTTTTT. Its protein product is CASSYFSGKVTGELFF.

The V gene is TRBV11-3, the J gene TRBJ2-1; D may be TRBD2 (5 bases). The CDR3 covers 15 residues. Germline values: CDR1 SGHNT, CDR2 YENEEA. Trimming stripped 6 bases from V and 9 bases from J, with 21 bases between. CDR3 amino acids: CASSPRGISGGEQFF. The CDR3 coding sequence is TGTGCCAGCAGTCCCCGGGGAATAAGCGGCGGTGAGCAGTTCTTC.